This T cell receptor beta chain was identified in a study of blood T cell repertoires in COVID-19. V was trimmed by 0 bases and J by 4 bases, leaving 11 bases between them. Germline CDR1 SGHNT, CDR2 YYREEE (reference sequence). The CDR3 length is 15 residues. Recruited during active infection, patients (from Seattle) were subsequently followed longitudinally. This clone has only one observation. Authors' methods: Nucleated cell counts were estimated from reference gene primer amplification. TCRdb keeps only in-frame clones here, not all; method: immunoSEQ multiplex PCR. V, J and clone size were drawn from that table, and D and trimming were deduced from the DNA. In the table there are about 230,000 clones, around 86% of which are singletons.

Sequenced sample: peripheral blood. The chain combines TRBV5-4 with TRBJ1-3, with D perhaps TRBD1 (6 bases). The sequence was obtained from a man in his forties or fifties with COVID-19, enrolled during active disease. In DNA, the CDR3 is TGTGCCAGCAGCTTGGCCGGGGGGCAAGGAAACACCATATATTTT. Protein: CASSLAGGQGNTIYF.